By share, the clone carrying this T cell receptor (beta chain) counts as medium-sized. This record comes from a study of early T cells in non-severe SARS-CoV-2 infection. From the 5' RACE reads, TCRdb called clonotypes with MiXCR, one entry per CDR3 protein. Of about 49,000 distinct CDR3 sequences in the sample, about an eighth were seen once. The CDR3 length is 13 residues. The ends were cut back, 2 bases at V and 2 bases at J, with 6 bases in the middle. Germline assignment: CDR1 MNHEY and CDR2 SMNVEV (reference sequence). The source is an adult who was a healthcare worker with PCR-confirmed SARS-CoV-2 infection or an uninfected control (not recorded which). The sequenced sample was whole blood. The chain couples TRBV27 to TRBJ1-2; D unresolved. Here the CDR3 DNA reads TGTGCCAGCAGTTTAAGGGAGAACTATGGCTACACCTTC. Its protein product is CASSLRENYGYTF.